These T cell receptor beta chains were read from a single sample in a study of blood T cells in healthy people across ages. MiXCR was run by TCRdb on the 5' RACE reads, yielding one entry per CDR3 protein. The table records roughly 2 million distinct CDR3 sequences, 40% to 55% of them present only once. Sequencing used blood. The receptor source for this set is a woman aged 40 to 50 in good health. The CDR3 runs from the conserved cysteine through the conserved F or W. A D gene is named only where the DNA matches it firmly. A clone size is listed for some rows: how often the clone was seen (once, few, many), or a class if it is expanded.

d_call: .
v_call: TRBV7-9
j_call: TRBJ1-2
clone_size: .
cdr3_aa: CASSLVSDGYTF
cdr3_nt: TGTGCCAGCAGCTTAGTCTCGGATGGCTACACCTTC

d_call: TRBD2
v_call: TRBV20-1
j_call: TRBJ2-3
clone_size: .
cdr3_aa: CTGLAGRGDTQYF
cdr3_nt: TGCACCGGTTTAGCGGGGAGAGGAGATACGCAGTATTTT

d_call: TRBD2
v_call: TRBV4-1
j_call: TRBJ2-3
clone_size: .
cdr3_aa: CASSQGQLAGIWDTQYF
cdr3_nt: TGCGCCAGCAGCCAAGGACAGCTAGCGGGGATTTGGGATACGCAGTATTTT

d_call: .
v_call: TRBV4-1
j_call: TRBJ2-7
clone_size: few
cdr3_aa: CASSQEGRRFYEQYF
cdr3_nt: TGCGCCAGCAGCCAAGAAGGTCGCCGGTTCTACGAGCAGTACTTC

d_call: .
v_call: TRBV28
j_call: TRBJ1-5
clone_size: .
cdr3_aa: CASSQTTASGQPQHF
cdr3_nt: TGTGCCAGCAGTCAAACGACGGCGTCCGGGCAGCCCCAGCATTTT

d_call: .
v_call: TRBV29-1
j_call: TRBJ2-5
clone_size: .
cdr3_aa: CSTRDGGRETQYF
cdr3_nt: TGCAGCACCCGGGACGGAGGGAGAGAGACCCAGTACTTC

d_call: .
v_call: TRBV20-1
j_call: TRBJ1-6
clone_size: few
cdr3_aa: CSARDRNNSPLHF
cdr3_nt: TGCAGTGCTAGGGACAGAAATAATTCACCCCTCCACTTT

d_call: TRBD1
v_call: TRBV11-2
j_call: TRBJ2-5
clone_size: .
cdr3_aa: CAGSFGQGTQETQYF
cdr3_nt: TGTGCCGGCAGCTTCGGACAGGGAACTCAAGAGACCCAGTACTTC

d_call: TRBD2
v_call: TRBV24-1
j_call: TRBJ2-1
clone_size: .
cdr3_aa: CATSDPLAGDTYNEQFF
cdr3_nt: TGTGCCACCAGTGATCCACTAGCGGGGGACACCTACAATGAGCAGTTCTTC

d_call: .
v_call: TRBV19
j_call: TRBJ1-2
clone_size: once
cdr3_aa: CASQRTNYGYTF
cdr3_nt: TGTGCCAGCCAGAGGACTAACTATGGCTACACCTTC

d_call: TRBD1
v_call: TRBV12-3/TRBV12-4
j_call: TRBJ2-7
clone_size: .
cdr3_aa: CASSLGPNRGPYEQYF
cdr3_nt: TGTGCCAGCAGTTTGGGTCCGAACAGGGGGCCCTACGAGCAGTACTTC

d_call: TRBD1
v_call: TRBV9
j_call: TRBJ2-4
clone_size: .
cdr3_aa: CASSVGQGIAKNIQYF
cdr3_nt: TGTGCCAGCAGCGTAGGACAGGGGATAGCCAAAAACATTCAGTACTTC

d_call: TRBD2
v_call: TRBV4-3
j_call: TRBJ2-1
clone_size: .
cdr3_aa: CASSLLTSLRVNEQFF
cdr3_nt: TGCGCCAGCAGCCTTCTGACTAGCCTCCGGGTCAATGAGCAGTTCTTC

d_call: .
v_call: TRBV5-5
j_call: TRBJ1-2
clone_size: .
cdr3_aa: CACSFGSLANYGYTF
cdr3_nt: TGTGCCTGCAGCTTTGGGAGCTTAGCTAACTATGGCTACACCTTC

d_call: TRBD2
v_call: TRBV4-3
j_call: TRBJ2-2
clone_size: .
cdr3_aa: CASSQDVRGDTGELFF
cdr3_nt: TGCGCCAGCAGCCAAGATGTGCGGGGGGACACCGGGGAGCTGTTTTTT

d_call: TRBD2
v_call: TRBV13
j_call: TRBJ2-3
clone_size: few
cdr3_aa: CASSSDPGTSGTDTQYF
cdr3_nt: TGTGCCAGCAGCTCAGACCCTGGGACTAGCGGTACAGATACGCAGTATTTT

d_call: TRBD2
v_call: TRBV29-1
j_call: TRBJ2-5
clone_size: few
cdr3_aa: CSVATSGTSGEETQYF
cdr3_nt: TGCAGCGTTGCCACGTCCGGGACTAGCGGGGAAGAGACCCAGTACTTC

d_call: .
v_call: TRBV12-3/TRBV12-4
j_call: TRBJ1-2
clone_size: .
cdr3_aa: CASSPGKGWSGYTF
cdr3_nt: TGTGCCAGCAGTCCCGGGAAGGGGTGGAGTGGCTACACCTTC

d_call: TRBD2
v_call: TRBV2
j_call: TRBJ2-1
clone_size: .
cdr3_aa: CASSEEAGGRGEQFF
cdr3_nt: TGTGCCAGCAGTGAAGAGGCGGGGGGGAGGGGTGAGCAGTTCTTC

d_call: TRBD1
v_call: TRBV7-8
j_call: TRBJ2-3
clone_size: .
cdr3_aa: CASSLALSGQGALDTQYF
cdr3_nt: TGTGCCAGCAGCTTAGCGCTTTCAGGACAGGGGGCCCTAGATACGCAGTATTTT

d_call: .
v_call: TRBV7-8
j_call: TRBJ2-5
clone_size: .
cdr3_aa: CASSAGRQGTQYF
cdr3_nt: TGTGCCAGCAGCGCGGGGAGGCAAGGGACCCAGTACTTC

d_call: .
v_call: TRBV29-1
j_call: TRBJ2-6
clone_size: few
cdr3_aa: CSVEAGSNSGANVLTF
cdr3_nt: TGCAGCGTTGAGGCAGGGAGTAACTCTGGGGCCAACGTCCTGACTTTC

d_call: .
v_call: TRBV6-5
j_call: TRBJ1-5
clone_size: .
cdr3_aa: CASSQRPGPSNQPQHF
cdr3_nt: TGTGCCAGCAGTCAAAGACCGGGACCAAGCAATCAGCCCCAGCATTTT

d_call: .
v_call: TRBV7-9
j_call: TRBJ1-6
clone_size: .
cdr3_aa: CASSLEGRRTSPLHF
cdr3_nt: TGTGCCAGCAGCTTAGAGGGCCGTCGTACTTCACCCCTCCACTTT

d_call: TRBD1
v_call: TRBV6-2/TRBV6-3
j_call: TRBJ2-5
clone_size: .
cdr3_aa: CASIGEGAQETQYF
cdr3_nt: TGTGCCAGCATAGGAGAGGGGGCCCAAGAGACCCAGTACTTC

d_call: .
v_call: TRBV28
j_call: TRBJ1-2
clone_size: .
cdr3_aa: CASAQVNYGYTF
cdr3_nt: TGTGCCAGTGCGCAGGTTAACTATGGCTACACCTTC

d_call: TRBD1
v_call: TRBV2
j_call: TRBJ1-2
clone_size: .
cdr3_aa: CASRDRERGYTF
cdr3_nt: TGTGCCAGCAGGGACAGGGAACGCGGCTACACCTTC

d_call: .
v_call: TRBV6-2/TRBV6-3
j_call: TRBJ2-7
clone_size: once
cdr3_aa: CASSYLQGPHYEQYF
cdr3_nt: TGTGCCAGCAGTTACTTGCAGGGCCCTCACTACGAGCAGTACTTC

d_call: .
v_call: TRBV4-3
j_call: TRBJ2-5
clone_size: .
cdr3_aa: CASSQDALYQETQYF
cdr3_nt: TGCGCCAGCAGCCAAGATGCGTTGTACCAAGAGACCCAGTACTTC

d_call: .
v_call: TRBV7-9
j_call: TRBJ2-5
clone_size: .
cdr3_aa: CASSLLTNVQETQYF
cdr3_nt: TGTGCCAGCAGCTTATTGACTAACGTCCAAGAGACCCAGTACTTC

d_call: .
v_call: TRBV18
j_call: TRBJ2-4
clone_size: .
cdr3_aa: CASSPPLVKNIQYF
cdr3_nt: TGTGCCAGCTCACCACCCCTGGTCAAAAACATTCAGTACTTC

d_call: .
v_call: TRBV4-2
j_call: TRBJ1-2
clone_size: many
cdr3_aa: CASSQEAQGRGYTF
cdr3_nt: TGTGCCAGCAGCCAAGAGGCCCAGGGGCGAGGCTACACCTTC

d_call: .
v_call: TRBV28
j_call: TRBJ2-3
clone_size: .
cdr3_aa: CASSRDVEDTQYF
cdr3_nt: TGTGCCAGCAGTCGCGACGTTGAAGATACGCAGTATTTT

d_call: .
v_call: TRBV4-3
j_call: TRBJ2-5
clone_size: once
cdr3_aa: CASSHGCEGGETQYF
cdr3_nt: TGCGCCAGCAGCCACGGCTGCGAGGGAGGAGAGACCCAGTACTTC

d_call: .
v_call: TRBV5-5
j_call: TRBJ1-5
clone_size: once
cdr3_aa: CASSFGPRNQPQHF
cdr3_nt: TGTGCCAGCAGCTTCGGCCCGCGAAATCAGCCCCAGCATTTT

d_call: TRBD2
v_call: TRBV2
j_call: TRBJ2-5
clone_size: once
cdr3_aa: CASSRRERTSGVGTQYF
cdr3_nt: TGTGCCAGCAGTCGGAGGGAAAGGACTAGCGGGGTTGGGACCCAGTACTTC

d_call: TRBD1
v_call: TRBV7-2
j_call: TRBJ1-2
clone_size: once
cdr3_aa: CASSRRGPESYGYTF
cdr3_nt: TGTGCCAGCAGCCGAAGGGGGCCAGAATCCTATGGCTACACCTTC

d_call: TRBD2
v_call: TRBV2
j_call: TRBJ2-5
clone_size: .
cdr3_aa: CVSSGTGTSGGLETQYF
cdr3_nt: TGTGTCAGCAGCGGCACCGGGACTAGCGGGGGACTCGAGACCCAGTACTTC

d_call: .
v_call: TRBV5-1
j_call: TRBJ2-1
clone_size: .
cdr3_aa: CASGLTSSCNEQFF
cdr3_nt: TGCGCCAGTGGTCTCACAAGCTCCTGCAATGAGCAGTTCTTC

d_call: TRBD1
v_call: TRBV7-6
j_call: TRBJ1-4
clone_size: .
cdr3_aa: CASSFDMTGKVFF
cdr3_nt: TGTGCCAGCAGCTTTGATATGACAGGGAAGGTGTTTTTT

d_call: .
v_call: TRBV3-1
j_call: TRBJ2-7
clone_size: .
cdr3_aa: CASSQRHQETLYF
cdr3_nt: TGTGCCAGCAGCCAACGCCACCAAGAGACCCTGTACTTC

d_call: .
v_call: TRBV4-3
j_call: TRBJ2-4
clone_size: .
cdr3_aa: CASSQEELPETRYF
cdr3_nt: TGCGCCAGCAGCCAAGAGGAGTTACCGGAGACCCGGTACTTC